The next 32 T cell receptor beta chains were all read from a single sample in a study of cytomegalovirus exposure and HLA in healthy donors. Primers: 60 Vbeta forward and 13 Jbeta reverse. The data were produced by immunoSEQ multiplex PCR, yet TCRdb's version contains in-frame clones alone and is incomplete. The sample includes under 200,000 clones, approximately 80% seen only once; the top ten take approximately 2.4%. Sequencing was done on a sample of PBMCs. Receptor source: a woman in her fifties or sixties in good health and CMV-seronegative.

This rearrangement joins TRBV4-2 to TRBJ2-3; 7 nucleotides agree with TRBD1. CDR3 length equals 14 residues. J was trimmed by 0 bases and V by 4 bases; bases with no gene match: 1. Looked up from germline, CDR1 is LGHNA and CDR2 is YNFKEQ. CDR3 in DNA: TGTGCCAGCAGCCGACAGGGCAGCACAGATACGCAGTATTTT. Amino acid sequence: CASSRQGSTDTQYF.

V usage is TRBV28 and J usage is TRBJ2-4; TRBD2 might be the D (5 bases). The CDR3 is 16 amino acids. CDR1 is MDHEN, CDR2 SYDVKM, per germline. Trimming removed 3 bases from V and 0 bases from J, with 12 bases in between. The DNA for the CDR3 is TGTGCCAGCAGTTTTGGTGAGGGCCTAGCCAAAAACATTCAGTACTTC. It translates to CASSFGEGLAKNIQYF.

The chain employs TRBV6-6 and TRBJ1-2, with 10 positions matching TRBD1. The CDR3 extends over 15 amino acids. Germline V gene sequence: CDR1 MNHNY, CDR2 SVGAGI (reference sequence). The ends lost 2 bases at V and 3 bases at J; junction bases unmatched: 3. The CDR3 here is CASSYAGQGYYGYTF. The CDR3 DNA reads TGTGCCAGCAGTTACGCGGGACAGGGGTACTATGGCTACACCTTC.

J is TRBJ1-4 and V is TRBV9; D gene ambiguous. The V end was cut by 0 bases, the J end by 0 bases, with 12 bases between. CDR1 is SGDLS and CDR2 is YYNGEE in the germline V gene. The CDR3 covers 17 residues. CDR3 nucleotides: TGTGCCAGCAGCGTAGGACACTCTACTGCAACTAATGAAAAACTGTTTTTT. This translates into CASSVGHSTATNEKLFF. Full variable domain (remainder filled in from reference TRBV9 and TRBJ1-4): DSGVTQTPKHLITATGQRVTLRCSPRSGDLSVYWYQQSLDQGLQFLIQYYNGEERAKGNILERFSAQQFPDLHSELNLSSLELGDSALYFCASSVGHSTATNEKLFFGSGTQLSVL.

The chain links TRBV19 to TRBJ2-1, with TRBD2 identical over 8 bases. CDR3 size: 15 residues. V shed 8 bases and J 2 bases; nucleotides not matched to a gene: 8. Germline V gene sequence: CDR1 LNHDA, CDR2 SQIVND (reference sequence). CDR3 sequence (DNA): TGTGCCAGTGTTAGCGGGACTCGCACCTACAATGAGCAGTTCTTC. Translating it yields CASVSGTRTYNEQFF.

The J gene is TRBJ2-5, the V gene TRBV7-8; 10 bases line up with TRBD1. The CDR3 sequence is 13 residues long. V lost 3 bases and J lost 5; bases outside the gene matches: 0. CDR1 and CDR2 (germline): SGHVS, FQNEAQ. The chain's CDR3 is CASSLGQGETQYF. The CDR3 coding sequence is TGTGCCAGCAGCTTGGGACAGGGGGAGACCCAGTACTTC.

The chain has TRBV6-1 and TRBJ1-5, with D unclear. Germline CDR1 reads MNHNS; CDR2 reads SASEGT. V was cut by 9 bases and J by 0 bases, with 15 bases left in between. This CDR3 region has 15 residues. CDR3 bases: TGTGCCAGTCAAAGGGAGACCCTTAGCAATCAGCCCCAGCATTTT. Its protein product is CASQRETLSNQPQHF.

The rearrangement joins TRBV28 to TRBJ2-2, with D perhaps matching TRBD1 (6 bases). Trimming cost V 4 bases and J 3 bases, with 9 bases left between them. CDR1 MDHEN and CDR2 SYDVKM come from the germline V gene. The CDR3 loop spans 14 amino acids. The CDR3 sequence: CASSSPGDTGELFF. The CDR3, as DNA: TGTGCCAGCAGTTCACCAGGGGACACCGGGGAGCTGTTTTTT.

This chain uses TRBV28 with TRBJ1-3; D is ambiguous. Germline CDR1 is MDHEN and CDR2 is SYDVKM. The CDR3 sequence is 13 residues long. V gave up 7 bases and J gave up 4 bases, with 11 bases separating them. The CDR3 region is CASKRSLGNTIYF. The CDR3 nucleotides read TGTGCCAGCAAAAGGAGCCTGGGAAACACCATATATTTT. Variable domain in full (rest from reference TRBV28 and TRBJ1-3): DVKVTQSSRYLVKRTGEKVFLECVQDMDHENMFWYRQDPGLGLRLIYFSYDVKMKEKGDIPEGYSVSREKKERFSLILESASTNQTSMYLCASKRSLGNTIYFGEGSWLTVV.

The count of this clone is one. The chain carries TRBV28 and TRBJ2-1; D not resolved. Germline CDR1 MDHEN, CDR2 SYDVKM. Deletions cut 1 base from V and 3 bases from J, with 10 bases between. CDR3 length: 15 residues. DNA of the CDR3: TGTGCCAGCAGTTTATTGACCAGCGTCTACAATGAGCAGTTCTTC. It translates to CASSLLTSVYNEQFF. The whole variable domain, filled in from reference TRBV28 and TRBJ2-1, reads DVKVTQSSRYLVKRTGEKVFLECVQDMDHENMFWYRQDPGLGLRLIYFSYDVKMKEKGDIPEGYSVSREKKERFSLILESASTNQTSMYLCASSLLTSVYNEQFFGPGTRLTVL.

Note on this clone: Other DNA variants within this sample encode the same CDR3. J is TRBJ2-7 and V is TRBV30; D perhaps matches TRBD1 (7 bases). This CDR3 is built from 14 residues. Trimming stripped 0 bases from V and 1 base from J, with 10 bases between. Germline loops: CDR1 GTSNPN, CDR2 SVGIG (reference sequence). CDR3 protein: CAWSVSGGSYEQYF. CDR3 coding DNA: TGTGCCTGGAGTGTATCAGGGGGGTCCTACGAGCAGTACTTC. Using reference TRBV30 and TRBJ2-7 for the parts outside the CDR3, the full variable domain is SQTIHQWPATLVQPVGSPLSLECTVEGTSNPNLYWYRQAAGRGLQLLFYSVGIGQISSEVPQNLSASRPQDRQFILSSKKLLLSDSGFYLCAWSVSGGSYEQYFGPGTRLTVT.

This clone was recorded only once. A junction boundary mismatches the germline segment, possibly from a read error. The chain combines TRBV7-9 with TRBJ1-4, with 9 bases identical to TRBD1. The CDR3 spans 15 residues. Germline CDR1 is SEHNR and CDR2 is FQNEAQ (reference sequence). This CDR3 is CSSSLQGAQGEKLFF. CDR3 sequence (DNA): TGTTCCAGCAGCCTACAGGGGGCGCAAGGTGAAAAACTGTTTTTT.

J is TRBJ1-6 and V is TRBV30; 7 positions match TRBD1. This CDR3 contains 16 residues. In germline, CDR1 is GTSNPN, CDR2 SVGIG (reference sequence). V was pared by 1 base and J by 7 bases, with 10 bases of the junction left unmatched. CDR3 sequence (DNA): TGTGCCTGGAGTGCCCCCACAGGGGCTAACAATTCACCCCTCCACTTT. This translates into CAWSAPTGANNSPLHF.

The V call is TRBV27, the J call TRBJ2-2, with D maybe TRBD2 (6 bases). Per the germline V gene, CDR1 is MNHEY and CDR2 is SMNVEV (reference sequence). This CDR3 is 14 amino acids long. The V and J ends lost 3 bases and 7 bases respectively, with 12 bases between them. CDR3: CASSFQGGGGELFF. As DNA, the CDR3 is TGTGCCAGCAGTTTTCAGGGAGGTGGCGGGGAGCTGTTTTTT.

This clone has a single count. The V gene is TRBV27, the J gene TRBJ2-5, with D unresolved. V was cut by 8 bases and J by 5 bases, with 6 bases left in between. The germline gives CDR1 MNHEY, CDR2 SMNVEV (reference sequence). The length of the CDR3 is 10 residues. CDR3 coding DNA: TGTGCCAGCGGCATGGAGACCCAGTACTTC. It is translated as CASGMETQYF.

This clone was found a few times. V gene TRBV4-2 combines with J gene TRBJ1-1; perhaps TRBD1 as D (6 bases). Trimming left V 6 bases short and J 1 base short, with 21 bases between. The length of the CDR3 is 17 residues. Germline CDR1 is LGHNA and CDR2 is YNFKEQ. The CDR3 DNA sequence: TGTGCCAGCAGGAGGGCGAGCCGGGGACAAAAGAACACTGAAGCTTTCTTT. Translating gives CASRRASRGQKNTEAFF.

The chain uses TRBV6-5 and TRBJ1-2; unclear D gene. Germline V gene lookup returns CDR1 MNHEY and CDR2 SVGAGI. The V gene lost 0 bases and the J gene lost 4 bases, with 12 bases spanning the gap. This CDR3 is built from 15 residues. This chain's CDR3 is CASSYSFGAGYGYTF. DNA for the CDR3: TGTGCCAGCAGTTACTCTTTCGGTGCGGGCTATGGCTACACCTTC.

A note on this clone: The sample contains more than one DNA sequence encoding this CDR3. The genes are TRBV7-3 and TRBJ2-2, with 9 bases fitting TRBD2. The germline V gene has CDR1 SGHTA and CDR2 FQGTGA. The CDR3 is 16 residues long. After removal of 5 bases from V and 4 bases from J, the junction contained 8 bases not matched to a gene. The CDR3 region has the DNA TGTGCCAGCAGCCCCATAGCGGGAGAGGGCACCGGGGAGCTGTTTTTT. It codes for CASSPIAGEGTGELFF.

The chain recombines TRBV7-9 with TRBJ2-6, with a possible D match to TRBD1 (6 bases). This CDR3 comprises 18 residues. Germline CDR1 SEHNR, CDR2 FQNEAQ (reference sequence). V dropped 5 bases and J dropped 4 bases, with 21 bases sitting between them. The CDR3 DNA is TGTGCCAGCAGCGGGATTGACTCAGACAGGCCCGGGGCCAACGTCCTGACTTTC. Residues: CASSGIDSDRPGANVLTF.

The chain employs TRBV2 and TRBJ2-2, with 9 bases that match TRBD1. Germline V gene lookup returns CDR1 SNHLY and CDR2 FYNNEI. The CDR3 has 21 residues. Trimming removed 4 bases from V and 0 bases from J; junction bases left unmatched: 18. The CDR3 bases are TGTGCCAGCAGTGGGACAGGGGACACTTGGCGTCACGCCTCGAACACCGGGGAGCTGTTTTTT. Translated, it gives CASSGTGDTWRHASNTGELFF.

This chain joins TRBV28 and TRBJ1-1; the match to TRBD1 covers 7 bases. The V segment lost 3 bases and the J segment 12 bases; nucleotides outside the gene matches: 7. The CDR3 is 12 amino acids. CDR1 and CDR2 from the germline V gene are MDHEN and SYDVKM. Written as DNA, the CDR3 is TGTGCCAGCAGTTTCTCACAGGGGTGGTCTTTCTTT. Its translation: CASSFSQGWSFF.

This clone was seen a single time. This chain joins TRBV28 and TRBJ1-1; D unclear. Germline CDR1 is MDHEN and CDR2 is SYDVKM. Trimming cost V 3 bases and J 4 bases, with 6 bases left between them. This CDR3 comprises 12 residues. DNA for the CDR3: TGTGCCAGCAGTTTGATGAGCACTGAAGCTTTCTTT. The encoded protein is CASSLMSTEAFF. Together with reference TRBV28 and TRBJ1-1, the CDR3 gives the full variable domain: DVKVTQSSRYLVKRTGEKVFLECVQDMDHENMFWYRQDPGLGLRLIYFSYDVKMKEKGDIPEGYSVSREKKERFSLILESASTNQTSMYLCASSLMSTEAFFGQGTRLTVV.

The rearrangement links TRBV7-3 to TRBJ2-1; TRBD2 agrees at 13 bases. The germline V gene has CDR1 SGHTA and CDR2 FQGTGA. CDR3 length equals 16 residues. V shed 4 bases, J shed 4 bases, and the junction held 4 bases outside the gene matches. In DNA form, the CDR3 reads TGTGCCAGCAGCTCGGGACTAGCGGGACCATACAATGAGCAGTTCTTC. Its protein is CASSSGLAGPYNEQFF.

The chain combines TRBV18 with TRBJ2-5; 12 bases match TRBD2. The CDR3 runs to 16 residues. In germline, CDR1 is KGHSH, CDR2 LQKENI. The junction had 4 bases not matched to a gene; V was cut back by 3 bases and J by 2 bases. The CDR3 DNA reads TGTGCCAGCTCACCGACCCTAGCGGGAGGGCAAGAGACCCAGTACTTC. Translation gives CASSPTLAGGQETQYF.

V and J are TRBV5-1 and TRBJ2-1; a possible D gene is TRBD1 (6 bases). The CDR3 has 15 residues. The V end was cut by 2 bases, the J end by 0 bases, with 9 bases between. The V gene's germline CDR1 is SGHRS and CDR2 YFSETQ. CDR3 nucleotide sequence: TGCGCCAGCAGCTTCCAGGGGAACTCCTACAATGAGCAGTTCTTC. This sequence encodes CASSFQGNSYNEQFF. Looking up the rest from reference TRBV5-1 and TRBJ2-1 gives the full variable domain: KAGVTQTPRYLIKTRGQQVTLSCSPISGHRSVSWYQQTPGQGLQFLFEYFSETQRNKGNFPGRFSGRQFSNSRSEMNVSTLELGDSALYLCASSFQGNSYNEQFFGPGTRLTVL.

The J gene is TRBJ2-5, the V gene TRBV11-3; D is unresolved. The V gene lost 1 base and the J gene lost 2 bases, with 8 bases spanning the gap. This CDR3 comprises 14 residues. Germline V gene data show CDR1 as SGHNT and CDR2 as YENEEA. The CDR3 DNA reads TGTGCCAGCAGCTTAGGGGCAGCTCAAGAGACCCAGTACTTC. It encodes CASSLGAAQETQYF.

The V gene is TRBV7-9, the J gene TRBJ2-1; a possible D gene is TRBD2 (6 bases). The CDR3 consists of 14 residues. Germline CDR1 and CDR2: SEHNR and FQNEAQ (reference sequence). V lost 2 bases and J 7 bases, leaving 12 bases between the germline ends. CDR3 sequence reads: CASSLSGAGNEQFF. For the CDR3, the DNA is TGTGCCAGCAGCTTAAGTGGGGCGGGGAATGAGCAGTTCTTC.

The gene calls are TRBV6-1 and TRBJ1-5; TRBD1 matches 9 bases. CDR1 MNHNS and CDR2 SASEGT come from the germline V gene. CDR3 length: 16 amino acids. J was trimmed by 3 bases and V by 3 bases; bases with no gene match: 6. The chain's CDR3 is CASSDHRGRDNQPQHF. CDR3 nucleotides: TGTGCCAGCAGTGACCACAGGGGGCGCGACAATCAGCCCCAGCATTTT.

This chain links TRBV7-3 with TRBJ2-3; D might be TRBD2 (5 bases). CDR1 and CDR2 (germline): SGHTA, FQGTGA. Trimming cost V 0 bases and J 0 bases, with 7 bases left between them. The CDR3 runs to 15 residues. CDR3 sequence (DNA): TGTGCCAGCAGCTTAACAGACTATAGCACAGATACGCAGTATTTT. As protein: CASSLTDYSTDTQYF.

The count of this clone is one. This sequence joins TRBV19 and TRBJ1-5, with 7 nucleotides matching TRBD1. V gave up 6 bases and J gave up 3 bases; unmatched junction bases: 11. The V gene's germline CDR1 is LNHDA and CDR2 SQIVND (reference sequence). This CDR3 region has 16 residues. CDR3 amino acids: CASRGTGANFNQPQHF. The CDR3 DNA reads TGTGCCAGTAGAGGTACAGGGGCGAATTTCAATCAGCCCCAGCATTTT.

The V call is TRBV11-3, the J call TRBJ2-1; 7 bases fit TRBD2. The length of the CDR3 is 18 residues. Germline trimming cut 4 bases from V and 7 bases from J; bases unmatched to any gene: 19. In germline, CDR1 is SGHNT, CDR2 YENEEA. The CDR3 nucleotides read TGTGCCAGCAGCTCCCGCTCCAGGGCGGGGGTTAGTGAGAATGAGCAGTTCTTC. It codes for CASSSRSRAGVSENEQFF.

V gene TRBV5-1 combines with J gene TRBJ2-1; D is uncertain. Trimming removed 1 base at V and 3 bases at J, with 8 bases between. Germline CDR1 is SGHRS and CDR2 is YFSETQ. CDR3 size: 14 residues. The CDR3 coding sequence is TGCGCCAGCAGCTTGCGGGTGGACTACAATGAGCAGTTCTTC. Protein sequence: CASSLRVDYNEQFF.